The 7 T cell receptor beta chains below all came from one sample that was sequenced in a study of T cell responses to AZD1222 COVID-19 vaccine. Profiled with immunoSEQ multiplex PCR; TCRdb holds only in-frame clones, not every one. The sample contains more than 150,000 clones, 85% to 95% of which appear only once. The source was peripheral blood, collected on day 0 of AZD1222 vaccination. Receptors were obtained from an adult in good health.

The V call is TRBV7-9, the J call TRBJ1-2, with D possibly matching TRBD1 (5 bases). The CDR3 covers 15 residues. Germline assignment: CDR1 SEHNR and CDR2 FQNEAQ (reference sequence). V was shortened by 4 bases and J by 3 bases, with 15 bases between the two germline ends. The CDR3: CASSSAVGGDYGYTF. The CDR3 nucleotides are TGTGCCAGCAGCTCGGCGGTGGGGGGTGACTATGGCTACACCTTC.

The gene calls are TRBV28 and TRBJ1-5; maybe TRBD1 (5 bases). CDR1 is MDHEN and CDR2 is SYDVKM in the germline V gene. V lost 6 bases to trimming and J lost 4 bases, with 13 bases between them. CDR3 length equals 14 residues. The CDR3 spells CASSRAGENQPQHF. The CDR3 bases are TGTGCCAGCAGCCGTGCGGGGGAGAATCAGCCCCAGCATTTT. Complete variable domain (other parts from reference TRBV28 and TRBJ1-5): DVKVTQSSRYLVKRTGEKVFLECVQDMDHENMFWYRQDPGLGLRLIYFSYDVKMKEKGDIPEGYSVSREKKERFSLILESASTNQTSMYLCASSRAGENQPQHFGDGTRLSIL.

The V and J genes are TRBV7-8 and TRBJ1-1, with unresolved D. The CDR3 totals 13 residues. The germline V gene encodes CDR1 SGHVS and CDR2 FQNEAQ. The V and J ends lost 8 bases and 0 bases respectively, with 10 bases between them. For the CDR3, the DNA is TGTGCCAGCCGCGGTTTCATGAACACTGAAGCTTTCTTT. The encoded protein is CASRGFMNTEAFF.

The CDR3 sequence: CASSSQGNQPQHF. The CDR3 DNA sequence: TGTGCCAGTAGTTCGCAGGGCAATCAGCCCCAGCATTTT. The V call is TRBV19, the J call TRBJ1-5; D unresolved. The CDR3 has 13 residues. CDR1 is LNHDA and CDR2 is SQIVND in the germline V gene (reference sequence). The ends were cut back, 5 bases at V and 2 bases at J, with 7 bases in the middle.

Only a few counts were recorded for this clone. The chain has TRBV29-1 and TRBJ2-1, with D perhaps TRBD2 (5 bases). Germline V gives CDR1 SQVTM, CDR2 ANQGSEA. This CDR3 has 13 amino acids. Trimming stripped 0 bases from V and 9 bases from J, with 12 bases between. The CDR3 is CSVEERYGGEQFF. In nucleotides, the CDR3 is TGCAGCGTTGAAGAAAGGTACGGAGGTGAGCAGTTCTTC.

This sequence joins TRBV18 and TRBJ1-1; D might be TRBD1 (6 bases). V was trimmed by 3 bases and J by 6 bases, leaving 23 bases between them. This CDR3 spans 17 amino acids. CDR1 is KGHSH and CDR2 is LQKENI in the germline V gene. The CDR3 here is CASSPLVTGWLNSEAFF. The CDR3 nucleotides are TGTGCCAGCTCACCCCTAGTAACAGGGTGGCTAAACTCTGAAGCTTTCTTT.

The chain uses TRBV6-5 and TRBJ1-6; D call uncertain. This CDR3 contains 13 residues. The germline gives CDR1 MNHEY, CDR2 SVGAGI. The V end was cut by 8 bases, the J end by 4 bases, with 9 bases between. CDR3: CASVTQYNSPLHF. DNA of the CDR3: TGTGCCAGCGTGACTCAGTATAATTCACCCCTCCACTTT.